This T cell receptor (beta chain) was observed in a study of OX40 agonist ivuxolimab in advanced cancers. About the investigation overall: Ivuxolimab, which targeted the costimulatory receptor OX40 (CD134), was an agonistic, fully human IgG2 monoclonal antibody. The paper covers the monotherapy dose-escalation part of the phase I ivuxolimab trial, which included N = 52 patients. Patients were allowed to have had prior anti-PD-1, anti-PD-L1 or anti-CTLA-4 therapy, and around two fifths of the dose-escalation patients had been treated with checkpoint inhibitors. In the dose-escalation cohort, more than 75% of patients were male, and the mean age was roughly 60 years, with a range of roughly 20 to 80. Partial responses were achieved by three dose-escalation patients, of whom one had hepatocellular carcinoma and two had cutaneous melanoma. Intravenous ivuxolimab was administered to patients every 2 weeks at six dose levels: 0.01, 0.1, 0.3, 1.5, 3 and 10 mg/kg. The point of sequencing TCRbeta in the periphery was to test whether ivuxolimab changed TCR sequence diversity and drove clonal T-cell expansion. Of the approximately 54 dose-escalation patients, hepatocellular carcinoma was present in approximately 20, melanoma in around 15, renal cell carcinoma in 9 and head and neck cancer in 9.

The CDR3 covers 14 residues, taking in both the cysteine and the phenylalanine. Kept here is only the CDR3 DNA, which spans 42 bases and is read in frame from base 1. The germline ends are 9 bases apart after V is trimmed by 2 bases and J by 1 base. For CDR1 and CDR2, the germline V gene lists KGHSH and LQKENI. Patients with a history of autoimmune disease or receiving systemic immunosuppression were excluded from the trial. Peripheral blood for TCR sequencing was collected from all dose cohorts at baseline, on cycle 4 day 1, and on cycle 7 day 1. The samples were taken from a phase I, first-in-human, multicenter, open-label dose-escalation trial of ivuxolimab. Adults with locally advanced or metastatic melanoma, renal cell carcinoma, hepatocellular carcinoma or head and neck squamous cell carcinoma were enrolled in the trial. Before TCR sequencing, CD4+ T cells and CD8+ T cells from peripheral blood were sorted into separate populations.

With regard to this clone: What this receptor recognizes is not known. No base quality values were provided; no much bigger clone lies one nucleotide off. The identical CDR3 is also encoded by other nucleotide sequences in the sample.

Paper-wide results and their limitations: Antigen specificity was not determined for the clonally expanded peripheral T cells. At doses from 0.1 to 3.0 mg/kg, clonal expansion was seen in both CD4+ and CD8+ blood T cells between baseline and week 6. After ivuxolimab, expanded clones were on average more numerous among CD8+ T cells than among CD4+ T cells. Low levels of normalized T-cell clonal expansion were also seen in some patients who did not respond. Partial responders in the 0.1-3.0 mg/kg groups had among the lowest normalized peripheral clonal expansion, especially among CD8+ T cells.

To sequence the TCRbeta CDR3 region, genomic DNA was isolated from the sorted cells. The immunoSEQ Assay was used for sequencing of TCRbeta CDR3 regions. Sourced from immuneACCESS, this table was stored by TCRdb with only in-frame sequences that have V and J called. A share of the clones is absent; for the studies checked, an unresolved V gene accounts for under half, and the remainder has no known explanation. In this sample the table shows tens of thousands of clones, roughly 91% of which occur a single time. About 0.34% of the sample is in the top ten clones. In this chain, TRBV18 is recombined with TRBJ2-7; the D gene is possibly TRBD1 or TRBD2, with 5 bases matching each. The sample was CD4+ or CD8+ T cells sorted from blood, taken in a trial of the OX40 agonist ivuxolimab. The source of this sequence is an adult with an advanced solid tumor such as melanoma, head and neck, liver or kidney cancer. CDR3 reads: CASSPGGRSYEQYF. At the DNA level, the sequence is TGTGCCAGCTCACCAGGGGGTCGATCCTACGAGCAGTACTTC.